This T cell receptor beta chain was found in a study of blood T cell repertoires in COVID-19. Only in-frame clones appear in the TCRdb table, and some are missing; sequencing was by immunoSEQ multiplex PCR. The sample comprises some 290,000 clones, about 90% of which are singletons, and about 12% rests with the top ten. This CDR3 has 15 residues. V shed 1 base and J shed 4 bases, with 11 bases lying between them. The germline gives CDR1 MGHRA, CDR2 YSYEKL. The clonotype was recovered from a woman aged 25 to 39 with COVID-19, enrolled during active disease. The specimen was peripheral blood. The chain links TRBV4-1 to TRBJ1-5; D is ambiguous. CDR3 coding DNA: TGCGCCAGCAGCCAAGTACTTCTCGGGAATCAGCCCCAGCATTTT. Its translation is CASSQVLLGNQPQHF.